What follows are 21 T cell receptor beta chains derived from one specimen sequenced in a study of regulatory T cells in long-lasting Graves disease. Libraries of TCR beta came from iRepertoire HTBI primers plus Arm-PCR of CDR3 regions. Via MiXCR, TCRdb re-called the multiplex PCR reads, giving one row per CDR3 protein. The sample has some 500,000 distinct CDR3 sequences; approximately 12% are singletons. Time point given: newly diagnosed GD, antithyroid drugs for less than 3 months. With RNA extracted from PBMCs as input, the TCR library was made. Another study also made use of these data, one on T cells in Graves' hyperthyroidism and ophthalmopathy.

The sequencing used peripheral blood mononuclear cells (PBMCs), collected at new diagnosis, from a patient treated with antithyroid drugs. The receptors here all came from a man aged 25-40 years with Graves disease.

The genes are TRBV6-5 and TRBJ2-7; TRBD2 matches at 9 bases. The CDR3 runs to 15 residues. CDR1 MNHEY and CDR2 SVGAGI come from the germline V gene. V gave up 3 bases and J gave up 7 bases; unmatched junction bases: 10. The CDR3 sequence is CASSYGREGRDEQYF. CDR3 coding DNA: TGTGCCAGCAGTTATGGGCGGGAGGGCAGGGATGAGCAGTACTTC.

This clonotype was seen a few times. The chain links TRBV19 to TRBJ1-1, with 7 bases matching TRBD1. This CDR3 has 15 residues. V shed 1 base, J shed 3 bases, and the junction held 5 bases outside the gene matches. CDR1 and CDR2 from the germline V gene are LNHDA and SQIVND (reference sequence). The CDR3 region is CASSIGDRADTEAFF. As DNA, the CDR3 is TGTGCCAGTAGTATAGGGGACAGAGCGGACACTGAAGCTTTCTTT.

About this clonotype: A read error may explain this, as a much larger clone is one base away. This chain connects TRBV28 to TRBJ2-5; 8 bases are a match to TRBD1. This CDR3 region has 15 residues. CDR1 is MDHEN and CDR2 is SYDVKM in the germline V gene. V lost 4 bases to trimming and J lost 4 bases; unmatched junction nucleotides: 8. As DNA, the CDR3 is TGTGCCAGCAGTTCCCAGGGGGCAGGAGGAGAGACCCAGTACTTC. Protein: CASSSQGAGGETQYF.

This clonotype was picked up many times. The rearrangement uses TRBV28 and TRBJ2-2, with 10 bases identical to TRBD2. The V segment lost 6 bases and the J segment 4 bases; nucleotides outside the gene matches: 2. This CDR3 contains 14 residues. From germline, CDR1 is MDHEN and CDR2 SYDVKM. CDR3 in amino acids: CASRASGSTGELFF. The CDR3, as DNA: TGTGCCAGCAGGGCTAGCGGGAGCACCGGGGAGCTGTTTTTT.

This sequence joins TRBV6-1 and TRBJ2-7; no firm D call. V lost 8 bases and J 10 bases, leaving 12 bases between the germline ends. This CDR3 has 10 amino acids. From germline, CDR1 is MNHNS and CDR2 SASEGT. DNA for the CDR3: TGTGCCAGCGGAGACTCCTCCCAGTACTTC. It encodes CASGDSSQYF.

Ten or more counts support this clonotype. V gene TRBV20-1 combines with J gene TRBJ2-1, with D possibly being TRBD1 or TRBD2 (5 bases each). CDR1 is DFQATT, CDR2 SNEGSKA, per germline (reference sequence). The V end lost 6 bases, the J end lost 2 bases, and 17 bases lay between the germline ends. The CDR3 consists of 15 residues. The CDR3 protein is CSAHQAGTAYNEQFF. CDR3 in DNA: TGCAGTGCACATCAGGCAGGGACCGCCTACAATGAGCAGTTCTTC.

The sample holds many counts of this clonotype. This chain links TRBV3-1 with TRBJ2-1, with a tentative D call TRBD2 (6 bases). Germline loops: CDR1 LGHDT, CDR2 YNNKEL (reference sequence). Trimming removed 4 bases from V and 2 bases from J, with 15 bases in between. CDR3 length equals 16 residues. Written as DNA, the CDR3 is TGTGCCAGCAGCCCGAGACTAGGAGGTGCCTACAATGAGCAGTTCTTC. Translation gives CASSPRLGGAYNEQFF.

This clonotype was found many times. The CDR3 sequence: CASSYSSKGRELFF. In DNA form, the CDR3 reads TGTGCCAGCAGTTACTCGAGTAAGGGCCGGGAGCTGTTTTTT. The chain links TRBV6-5 to TRBJ2-2; D unclear. The CDR3 covers 14 residues. Germline V gene data show CDR1 as MNHEY and CDR2 as SVGAGI. Trimming cost V 0 bases and J 9 bases, with 11 bases left between them.

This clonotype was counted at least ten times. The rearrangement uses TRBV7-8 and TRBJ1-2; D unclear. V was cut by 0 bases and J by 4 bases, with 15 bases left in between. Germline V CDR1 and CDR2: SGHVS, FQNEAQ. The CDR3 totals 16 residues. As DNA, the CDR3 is TGTGCCAGCAGCTTAGCACCCACACGGGAAGGCTATGGCTACACCTTC. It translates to CASSLAPTREGYGYTF.

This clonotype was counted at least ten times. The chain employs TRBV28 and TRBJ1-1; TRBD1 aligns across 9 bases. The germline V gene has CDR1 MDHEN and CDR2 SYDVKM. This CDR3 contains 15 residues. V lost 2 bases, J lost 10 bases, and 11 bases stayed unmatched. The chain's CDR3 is CASSLLDRGHGGAFF. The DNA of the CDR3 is TGTGCCAGCAGTTTACTGGACAGGGGCCACGGAGGAGCTTTCTTT.

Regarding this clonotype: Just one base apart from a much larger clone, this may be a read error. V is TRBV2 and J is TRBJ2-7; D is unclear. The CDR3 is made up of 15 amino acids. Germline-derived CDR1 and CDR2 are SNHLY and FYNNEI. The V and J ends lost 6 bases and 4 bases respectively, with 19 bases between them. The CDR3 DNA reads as TGTGCCAGCAGGTCGCCCGACCCGGGTACATACGAGCAGTACTTC. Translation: CASRSPDPGTYEQYF.

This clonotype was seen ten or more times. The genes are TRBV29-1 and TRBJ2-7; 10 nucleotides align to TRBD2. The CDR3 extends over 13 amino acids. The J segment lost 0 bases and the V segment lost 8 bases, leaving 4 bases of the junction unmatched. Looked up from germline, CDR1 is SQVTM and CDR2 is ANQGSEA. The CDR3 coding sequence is TGCAGCTCTCGGACTAGCGGCTCCTACGAGCAGTACTTC. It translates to CSSRTSGSYEQYF.

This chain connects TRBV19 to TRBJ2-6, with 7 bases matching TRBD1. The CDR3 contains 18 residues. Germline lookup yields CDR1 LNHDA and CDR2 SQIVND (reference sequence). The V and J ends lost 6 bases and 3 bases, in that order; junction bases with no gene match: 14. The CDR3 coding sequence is TGTGCCAGTAGGGGTCAGGGACAGCGTTTCGGTGGGGCCAACGTCCTGACTTTC. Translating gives CASRGQGQRFGGANVLTF.

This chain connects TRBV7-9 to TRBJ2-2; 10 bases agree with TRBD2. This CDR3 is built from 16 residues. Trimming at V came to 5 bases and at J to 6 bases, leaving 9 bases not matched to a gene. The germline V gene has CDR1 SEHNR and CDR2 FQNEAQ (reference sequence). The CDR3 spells CASSPPPSGSSGELFF. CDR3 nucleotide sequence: TGTGCCAGCAGCCCACCGCCTAGCGGGAGTTCCGGGGAGCTGTTTTTT.

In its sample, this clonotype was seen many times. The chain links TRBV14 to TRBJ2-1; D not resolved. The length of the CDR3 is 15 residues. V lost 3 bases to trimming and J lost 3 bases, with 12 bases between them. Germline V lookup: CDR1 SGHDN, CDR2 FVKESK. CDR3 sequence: CASSQDGVGYNEQFF. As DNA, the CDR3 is TGTGCCAGCAGCCAGGATGGGGTAGGCTACAATGAGCAGTTCTTC.

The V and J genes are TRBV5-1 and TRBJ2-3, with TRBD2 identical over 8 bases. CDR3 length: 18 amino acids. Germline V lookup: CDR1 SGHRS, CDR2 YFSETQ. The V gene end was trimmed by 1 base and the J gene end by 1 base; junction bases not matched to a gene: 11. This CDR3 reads CASSLSSGTSSGTDTQYF. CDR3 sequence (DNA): TGCGCCAGCAGCTTGAGTTCGGGGACTAGTTCAGGCACAGATACGCAGTATTTT.

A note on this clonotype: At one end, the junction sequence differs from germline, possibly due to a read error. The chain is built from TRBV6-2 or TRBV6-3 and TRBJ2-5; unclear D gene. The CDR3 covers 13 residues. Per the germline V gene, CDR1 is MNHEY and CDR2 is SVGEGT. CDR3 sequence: CASSAGQQESQYF. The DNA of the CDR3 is TGTGCCAGCAGTGCCGGGCAGCAGGAGAGCCAGTACTTC.

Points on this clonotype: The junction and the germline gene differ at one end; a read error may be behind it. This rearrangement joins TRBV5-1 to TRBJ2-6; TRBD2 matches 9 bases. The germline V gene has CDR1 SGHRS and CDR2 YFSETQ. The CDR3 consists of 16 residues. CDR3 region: CVSSSTSGPGANVLTF. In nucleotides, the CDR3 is TGCGTCAGCAGCTCGACTAGCGGCCCTGGGGCCAACGTCCTGACTTTC.

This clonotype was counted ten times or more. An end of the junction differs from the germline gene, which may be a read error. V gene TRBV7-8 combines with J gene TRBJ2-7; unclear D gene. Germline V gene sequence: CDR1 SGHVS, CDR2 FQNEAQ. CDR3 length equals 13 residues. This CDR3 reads CASSLVGLWQEHF. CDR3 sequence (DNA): TGTGCCAGCAGCTTAGTTGGTTTGTGGCAGGAGCACTTC.

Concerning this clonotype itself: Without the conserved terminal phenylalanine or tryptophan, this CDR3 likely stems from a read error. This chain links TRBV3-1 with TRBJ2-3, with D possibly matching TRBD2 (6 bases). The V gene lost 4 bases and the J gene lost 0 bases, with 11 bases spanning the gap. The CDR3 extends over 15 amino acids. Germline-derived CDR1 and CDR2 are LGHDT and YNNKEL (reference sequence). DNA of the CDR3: TGTGCCAGCAGCCCCTCGAGCGGGAGCACAGATACGCAGTATTCT. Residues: CASSPSSGSTDTQYS.

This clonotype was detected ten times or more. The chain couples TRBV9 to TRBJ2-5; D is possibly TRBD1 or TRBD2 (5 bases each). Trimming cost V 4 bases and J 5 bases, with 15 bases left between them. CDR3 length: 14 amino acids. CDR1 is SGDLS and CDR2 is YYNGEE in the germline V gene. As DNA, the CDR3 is TGTGCCAGCAGCCCTCGGGACGTAGGGGAGACCCAGTACTTC. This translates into CASSPRDVGETQYF.